This T cell receptor (beta chain) was retrieved from a study of blood T cell repertoires in COVID-19. Study background: PBMCs, B-cell-depleted T cells, or T cells provided the cDNA or gDNA that made up the material.

Profiled with immunoSEQ multiplex PCR; TCRdb holds only in-frame clones, not every one. The sample includes under 200,000 clones, 76% of them seen just once. The CDR3 is 18 residues long. V lost 7 bases and J lost 2; bases outside the gene matches: 15. Germline V gives CDR1 SNHLY, CDR2 FYNNEI. Sequenced sample: peripheral blood. The J gene is TRBJ1-5, the V gene TRBV2, with 9 bases fitting TRBD1. The receptor was derived from an elderly woman with acute or convalescent COVID-19. The CDR3 spells CASTWDREGIKRNQPQHF. In DNA form, the CDR3 reads TGTGCCAGCACCTGGGACAGGGAAGGGATTAAGCGCAATCAGCCCCAGCATTTT. Full variable domain (remainder filled in from reference TRBV2 and TRBJ1-5): EPEVTQTPSHQVTQMGQEVILRCVPISNHLYFYWYRQILGQKVEFLVSFYNNEISEKSEIFDDQFSVERPDGSNFTLKIRSTKLEDSAMYFCASTWDREGIKRNQPQHFGDGTRLSIL.